One and the same sample provided the 9 T cell receptor beta chains below, sequenced in a study of regulatory T cells in long-lasting Graves disease. The time point was: newly diagnosed GD, antithyroid drugs for less than 3 months. Preparation of the TCR library used RNA extracted from PBMCs. Through Arm-PCR of CDR3 regions and iRepertoire HTBI primers, TCR beta libraries were built. TCRdb redid the calling of the multiplex PCR reads with MiXCR, one entry per CDR3 protein. This table holds around 400,000 distinct CDR3 sequences, approximately 12% found once. The data also belong to a second study, concerning T cells in Graves' hyperthyroidism and ophthalmopathy.

The specimen comprised peripheral blood mononuclear cells (PBMCs), sampled at new diagnosis, from a patient treated with antithyroid drugs. The receptors originated from a woman between 18 and 30 years old with Graves disease.

This clonotype was seen repeatedly, ten times or more. This chain joins TRBV18 and TRBJ1-4; no clear D. This CDR3 spans 13 amino acids. Germline CDR1 is KGHSH and CDR2 is LQKENI. V was clipped by 3 bases and J by 4 bases, with 6 bases between them. CDR3 coding DNA: TGTGCCAGCTCACCCGGGGATAATGAAAAACTGTTTTTT. It yields the protein CASSPGDNEKLFF. The full variable domain, rest sourced from reference TRBV18 and TRBJ1-4, is NAGVMQNPRHLVRRRGQEARLRCSPMKGHSHVYWYRQLPEEGLKFMVYLQKENIIDESGMPKERFSAEFPKEGPSILRIQQVVRGDSAAYFCASSPGDNEKLFFGSGTQLSVL.

This clonotype has ten or more counts. CDR3 residues: CASSRGSTEAFF. CDR3 DNA: TGTGCCAGCAGTCGGGGATCCACTGAAGCTTTCTTT. J is TRBJ1-1 and V is TRBV25-1; D unclear. V lost 5 bases to trimming and J lost 4 bases, with 8 bases between them. Looked up from germline, CDR1 is MGHDK and CDR2 is SYGVNS. The CDR3 length is 12 residues.

This clonotype was counted at least ten times. This chain joins TRBV19 and TRBJ2-5; D is uncertain. Germline V lookup: CDR1 LNHDA, CDR2 SQIVND (reference sequence). Trimming pared 7 bases from V and 0 bases from J, leaving 18 bases between. The CDR3 loop spans 16 amino acids. The chain's CDR3 is CASTDGWRINQETQYF. The CDR3 DNA reads TGTGCCAGTACCGACGGGTGGCGGATCAACCAAGAGACCCAGTACTTC.

As for this clonotype: With only one base between it and a far larger clone, this is likely a read error. The chain has TRBV7-2 and TRBJ2-7; D is unclear. V was pared by 1 base and J by 3 bases, with 10 bases between. Germline loops: CDR1 SGHTA, CDR2 FQGNSA. The CDR3 contains 14 residues. The CDR3 sequence is CASSLDRRVYEQYV. The CDR3 nucleotides are TGTGCCAGCAGCTTAGATCGAAGGGTCTACGAGCAGTACGTC.

The sample holds many counts of this clonotype. V gene TRBV5-6 combines with J gene TRBJ2-1; the match to TRBD1 covers 7 bases. The CDR3 extends over 12 amino acids. With 0 bases clipped from V and 9 bases from J, the junction kept 0 bases outside the gene matches. The germline CDR1 and CDR2 sequences are SGHDT and YYEEEE. Here the CDR3 DNA reads TGTGCCAGCAGCTTGGAGGGGGCTGAGCAGTTCTTC. Protein product: CASSLEGAEQFF.

V is TRBV6-2 or TRBV6-3 and J is TRBJ2-4; 10 bases line up with TRBD2. CDR1 is MNHEY and CDR2 is SVGEGT in the germline V gene. V gave up 2 bases and J gave up 6 bases; unmatched junction bases: 16. This CDR3 has 19 residues. The DNA for the CDR3 is TGTGCCAGCAGTTACCGGCTAGCGGGAGTACCAGGGGCGAGAAACATTCAGTACTTC. The encoded protein is CASSYRLAGVPGARNIQYF.

Ten or more counts support this clonotype. The J gene is TRBJ1-5, the V gene TRBV20-1; 7 nucleotides agree with TRBD1. CDR3 length equals 14 residues. The trim removed 5 bases at V and 3 bases at J, leaving 7 bases unmatched. Germline loops: CDR1 DFQATT, CDR2 SNEGSKA (reference sequence). CDR3 residues: CSASTGYLNQPQHF. The CDR3 DNA reads TGCAGTGCTTCGACAGGGTACCTCAATCAGCCCCAGCATTTT.

This clonotype was counted ten times or more. The chain has TRBV12-3 or TRBV12-4 and TRBJ2-2; no definite D call. This CDR3 contains 16 residues. V dropped 7 bases and J dropped 2 bases, with 17 bases sitting between them. CDR3 region: CASILRLTTNTGELFF. CDR3 DNA sequence: TGTGCCAGCATCTTGCGGCTAACAACCAACACCGGGGAGCTGTTTTTT.

This clonotype was counted between two and nine times. The chain carries TRBV7-6 and TRBJ2-1, with 7 positions matching TRBD2. Germline CDR1 reads SGHVS; CDR2 reads FNYEAQ. V shed 5 bases, J shed 2 bases, and the junction held 6 bases outside the gene matches. The CDR3 contains 15 residues. This CDR3 reads CASSITGTTYNEQFF. The CDR3 nucleotides are TGTGCCAGCAGCATAACCGGGACTACCTACAATGAGCAGTTCTTC.